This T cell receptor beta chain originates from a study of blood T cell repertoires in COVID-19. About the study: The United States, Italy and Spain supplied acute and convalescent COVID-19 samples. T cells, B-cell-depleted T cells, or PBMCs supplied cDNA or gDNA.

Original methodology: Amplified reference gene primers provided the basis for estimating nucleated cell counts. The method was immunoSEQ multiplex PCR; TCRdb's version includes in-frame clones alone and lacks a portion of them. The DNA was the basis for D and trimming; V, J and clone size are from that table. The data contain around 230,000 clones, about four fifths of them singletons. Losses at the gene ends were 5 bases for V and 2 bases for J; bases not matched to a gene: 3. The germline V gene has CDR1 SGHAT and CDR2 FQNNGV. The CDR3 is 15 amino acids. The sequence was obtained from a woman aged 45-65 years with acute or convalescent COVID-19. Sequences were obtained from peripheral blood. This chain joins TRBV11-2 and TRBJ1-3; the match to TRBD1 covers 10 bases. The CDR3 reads CASSTGTGAGNTIYF. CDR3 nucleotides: TGTGCCAGCAGCACCGGGACAGGGGCTGGAAACACCATATATTTT.